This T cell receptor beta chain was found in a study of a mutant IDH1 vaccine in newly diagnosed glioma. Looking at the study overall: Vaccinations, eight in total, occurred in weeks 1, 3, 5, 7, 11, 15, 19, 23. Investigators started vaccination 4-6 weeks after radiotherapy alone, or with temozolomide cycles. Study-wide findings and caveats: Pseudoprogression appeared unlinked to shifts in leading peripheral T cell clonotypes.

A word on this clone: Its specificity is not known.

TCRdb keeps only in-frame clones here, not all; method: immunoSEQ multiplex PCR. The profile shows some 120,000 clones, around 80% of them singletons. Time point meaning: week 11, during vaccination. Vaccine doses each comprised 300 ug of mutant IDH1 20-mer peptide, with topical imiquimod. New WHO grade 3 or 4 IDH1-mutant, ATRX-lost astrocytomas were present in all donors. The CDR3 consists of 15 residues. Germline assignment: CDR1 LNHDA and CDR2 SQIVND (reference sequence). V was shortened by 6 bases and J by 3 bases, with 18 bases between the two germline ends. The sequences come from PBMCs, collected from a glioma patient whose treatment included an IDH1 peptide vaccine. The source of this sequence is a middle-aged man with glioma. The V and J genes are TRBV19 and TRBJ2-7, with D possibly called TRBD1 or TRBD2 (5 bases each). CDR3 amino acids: CASSRGTAWSYEQYF. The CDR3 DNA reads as TGTGCCAGTAGCCGAGGGACGGCCTGGAGCTACGAGCAGTACTTC. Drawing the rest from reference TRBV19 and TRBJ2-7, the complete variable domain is DGGITQSPKYLFRKEGQNVTLSCEQNLNHDAMYWYRQDPGQGLRLIYYSQIVNDFQKGDIAEGYSVSREKKESFPLTVTSAQKNPTAFYLCASSRGTAWSYEQYFGPGTRLTVT.